This note documents a single T cell receptor beta chain sequence. Its antigen remains unidentified. A much larger clone differs from this one at a single base, so this may be a read error. Since the CDR3 does not end with the conserved phenylalanine or tryptophan, this likely comes from a read error. This sample stems from a study of metastatic and nonmetastatic thyroid tumors (dated by TCRdb to the early 2020s). Background on the whole study: The researchers compared repertoires between peripheral blood samples and tumor or nodule tissue samples from patients with malignant or benign thyroid disease.

No patient had received any treatment before thyroid surgery. The study retrospectively analysed patient clinical samples collected from about 2012 to 2019 using T-cell receptor beta sequencing. The investigation overall reported the following: TCR beta diversity was reported as significantly higher in malignant tumors than in benign nodules, in both blood and tumor samples.

Receptors were amplified or captured by PCR. Instrument used: Illumina HiSeq 4000. High-throughput sequencing was used to profile the TCR beta-chain CDR3 region of every patient. The published analysis was carried out like this. A classifier to discriminate distant-metastatic papillary thyroid cancer patients was built from CDR3 differences across clinicopathological groups. The Shannon index was used to measure repertoire diversity, and the Morisita-Horn index was used to measure how similar tumor and blood repertoires were. TCRdb handled the public reads itself, with Q25 trimming in fastp and clone calling in MiXCR, and kept productive beta chains. These V and J calls are TCRdb output, not the study's own analysis. The sample includes 80,000 to 85,000 clones, with about 12% observed a single time. Clones ranked in the top ten supply about 10% of the sample. Via the germline V gene (reference sequence), CDR1 is LNHNV and CDR2 YYDKDF. The CDR3 has 15 residues if both end residues are counted. Here the CDR3 DNA is all that survives: 45 bases in frame from base 1. Cut back by 3 bases and 2 bases, the V and J ends lie 13 bases apart.

The clonotype was recovered from a female donor with papillary thyroid cancer or a benign thyroid nodule (not recorded which). Some clones in this sample may be carry-over from other donors' samples. This receptor chain uses TRBV15 and TRBJ1-2; TRBD1 might be the D gene, on 5 matching bases. Sample: tumor tissue. The CDR3 amino acid sequence is: CATSSSRGENYGYTS. The nucleotides read TGTGCCACCAGCAGCAGCCGAGGGGAAAACTATGGCTACACCTCC.